The present entry profiles one T cell receptor beta chain with its context. This CDR3 has 12 amino acids. The J segment lost 1 base and the V segment lost 10 bases, leaving 4 bases of the junction unmatched. Per germline, CDR1 ENHRY and CDR2 SYGVKD. This sample is part of a study of blood T cell repertoires in COVID-19. At the level of the study: Acute-phase and convalescent COVID-19 samples originated in the United States, Italy and Spain.

Study processing details: It was from reference gene primer amplification that nucleated cell counts were estimated. Some clones are missing from TCRdb's copy, which holds only in-frame ones; the method was immunoSEQ multiplex PCR. That table is the source of V, J and clone size, and D and trimming were worked out from the DNA. The sample carries under 250,000 clones, around 80% recorded once. V gene TRBV10-3 combines with J gene TRBJ2-7, with 7 bases lining up with TRBD1. The receptor was isolated from a woman in her seventies with acute or convalescent COVID-19. Sample: peripheral blood. The CDR3 DNA sequence: TGTGCCACCCGGACAGGTTCCTACGAGCAGTACTTC. Translating it yields CATRTGSYEQYF.